This T cell receptor beta chain is drawn from a study of T-cell reconstitution after alpha-beta-depleted transplantation in children. Study-level results: About two months after transplant, alpha-beta T cells reportedly came from several hundred expanded graft clones. Surviving recipient T cells and thymic progenitors produced the high day-60 TCRbeta diversity seen in some patients.

Preparation of the TCRbeta library involved a method that used unique molecular identifiers. Using its own MiXCR run on the PCR reads, TCRdb lists one record per CDR3 protein. The table lists 450,000 to 550,000 distinct CDR3 sequences, roughly 10% of them singletons. In this sample, this clonotype turned up many times. Its specificity is unknown. This CDR3 is built from 15 residues. From germline, CDR1 is SGHTA and CDR2 FQGNSA. Trimming shortened V by 1 base and J by 4 bases, and 11 bases separated the two germline ends. Sequenced here: PBMCs, mostly from graft donor cells, sampled 180 days after TCRalphabeta/CD19-depleted stem cell transplant. J is TRBJ2-1 and V is TRBV7-2; possible D gene TRBD1, 6 bases. This clonotype was obtained from a female patient younger than 10 who had a stem cell transplant for aplastic anemia, so the T cells may come from the graft donor. As DNA, the CDR3 is TGTGCCAGCAGCTTAGGTCGGACAGAGTACAATGAGCAGTTCTTC. Its protein is CASSLGRTEYNEQFF.